Shown below are 31 T cell receptor beta chains from a single sample sequenced in a study of blood T cell repertoires in COVID-19. The method was immunoSEQ multiplex PCR; TCRdb's version includes in-frame clones alone and lacks a portion of them. Of more than 200,000 clones detected, around 87% appear once; the ten largest clones hold more than 4.5%. Material for sequencing was peripheral blood. These receptors all stem from a woman aged 55-69 years with COVID-19, enrolled during active disease.

The chain joins TRBV20-1 to TRBJ2-4, with D tentatively TRBD2 (6 bases). Trimming pared 3 bases from V and 2 bases from J, leaving 20 bases between. The germline gives CDR1 DFQATT, CDR2 SNEGSKA (reference sequence). The CDR3 has 17 residues. This CDR3 reads CSASVYGGRTSKNIQYF. CDR3 DNA sequence: TGCAGTGCTAGTGTCTATGGAGGGAGGACGTCCAAAAACATTCAGTACTTC.

This clone was seen only a few times. The sample contains more than one DNA sequence encoding this CDR3. The rearrangement joins TRBV5-4 to TRBJ2-7, with D possibly TRBD1 on 6 matching bases. The CDR3 sequence is 13 residues long. V was shortened by 1 base and J by 2 bases, with 7 bases between the two germline ends. CDR1 SGHNT and CDR2 YYREEE come from the germline V gene (reference sequence). In DNA, the CDR3 is TGTGCCAGCAGCTTGAGGGGGACCTACGAGCAGTACTTC. Translated, it gives CASSLRGTYEQYF.

The rearrangement links TRBV9 to TRBJ1-3; D remains ambiguous. The CDR3 contains 14 residues. Deletions cut 4 bases from V and 4 bases from J, with 12 bases between. Germline V gene lookup returns CDR1 SGDLS and CDR2 YYNGEE. CDR3 bases: TGTGCCAGCAGCACCCAACGAGGCGGAAACACCATATATTTT. It specifies CASSTQRGGNTIYF.

This clone was detected many times. This chain joins TRBV6-2 or TRBV6-3 and TRBJ1-2, with D maybe TRBD1 (6 bases). V was shortened by 6 bases and J by 3 bases, with 23 bases between the two germline ends. Germline V gives CDR1 MNHEY, CDR2 SVGEGT. This CDR3 has 17 amino acids. The CDR3 DNA follows: TGTGCCAGCAGCGACGGACAGTATACATCCCTACACTATGGCTACACCTTC. Its translation: CASSDGQYTSLHYGYTF.

The chain is built from TRBV19 and TRBJ1-6; D uncertain. The germline V gene encodes CDR1 LNHDA and CDR2 SQIVND (reference sequence). The CDR3 is 15 amino acids. The V end was cut by 8 bases, the J end by 8 bases, with 19 bases between. CDR3 in amino acids: CASLPTSQRDSPLHF. CDR3 in DNA: TGTGCCAGTCTTCCGACCTCCCAGCGAGATTCACCCCTCCACTTT.

The chain uses TRBV4-1 and TRBJ1-2; 10 nucleotides agree with TRBD1. The CDR3 sequence is 16 residues long. Per germline, CDR1 MGHRA and CDR2 YSYEKL. V dropped 0 bases and J dropped 7; count of bases not matched to a gene: 8. The DNA of the CDR3 is TGCGCCAGCAGCCAAGACTCGACAGGGGGCCAATCTGGCTACACCTTC. Protein product: CASSQDSTGGQSGYTF.

The chain combines TRBV6-2 or TRBV6-3 with TRBJ2-2; 10 positions match TRBD2. Trimming at V came to 2 bases and at J to 10 bases, leaving 10 bases not matched to a gene. The CDR3 spans 16 residues. The germline CDR1 and CDR2 sequences are MNHEY and SVGEGT. CDR3 amino acids: CASSYQLAGAREELFF. CDR3 sequence (DNA): TGTGCCAGCAGTTACCAGCTAGCGGGAGCGCGCGAGGAGCTGTTTTTT.

The V gene is TRBV21-1, the J gene TRBJ2-3; TRBD2 is taken as the D call from the table, unchecked against the DNA. TRBV21-1 is deemed a pseudogene. The CDR3 totals 18 residues. The CDR3 region has the DNA TGTGCCAGCAGCAAAGAGTCAGTTCCGGGGGGTGGCTCAGATACGCAGTATTTT. Translation: CASSKESVPGGGSDTQYF.

The rearrangement links TRBV27 to TRBJ1-2; D ambiguous. Germline CDR1 and CDR2: MNHEY and SMNVEV (reference sequence). The CDR3 is made up of 13 amino acids. V was shortened by 4 bases and J by 7 bases, with 13 bases between the two germline ends. CDR3 DNA: TGTGCCAGCAGTTCCCGCTGGAGCCCTGGCTACACCTTC. Protein: CASSSRWSPGYTF.

V gene TRBV24-1 combines with J gene TRBJ1-1; D ambiguous. The ends were cut back, 9 bases at V and 2 bases at J, with 12 bases in the middle. This CDR3 is 13 amino acids long. The germline gives CDR1 KGHDR, CDR2 SFDVKD. CDR3 in DNA: TGTGCCACCCGATCGGGTGGTAACACTGAAGCTTTCTTT. This gives the protein CATRSGGNTEAFF.

This clone was counted once. J is TRBJ2-5 and V is TRBV7-8, with 8 bases lining up with TRBD1. In germline, CDR1 is SGHVS, CDR2 FQNEAQ. The CDR3 is 17 residues long. Losses at the gene ends were 5 bases for V and 0 bases for J; bases not matched to a gene: 11. The CDR3 DNA reads TGTGCCAGCAGCCGCCGGACAGGGCTGAGGTACCAAGAGACCCAGTACTTC. This codes for CASSRRTGLRYQETQYF.

The chain employs TRBV28 and TRBJ1-5; 8 nucleotides align to TRBD1. The CDR3 is 15 residues long. Trimming removed 5 bases from V and 3 bases from J; junction bases left unmatched: 6. From germline, CDR1 is MDHEN and CDR2 SYDVKM. CDR3 in DNA: TGTGCCAGCAGTACGGACAGGGTCGACAATCAGCCCCAGCATTTT. Translated: CASSTDRVDNQPQHF.

The chain links TRBV11-1 to TRBJ2-5; D perhaps matches TRBD1 (6 bases). Trimming took off 5 bases at V and 4 bases at J, with 17 bases between the two ends. Germline V lookup: CDR1 SGHAT, CDR2 FQDESV (reference sequence). This CDR3 has 15 residues. The CDR3: CASSQGSRVGETQYF. Written as DNA, the CDR3 is TGTGCCAGCAGCCAGGGGTCACGAGTAGGAGAGACCCAGTACTTC.

This clone has only one observation. V gene TRBV3-1 (or the pseudogene TRBV3-2) combines with J gene TRBJ2-7; TRBD2 is a possible D gene (6 bases). V lost 4 bases and J lost 6, with 10 bases in between. Germline V gene lookup returns CDR1 LGHDT and CDR2 YNNKEL (reference sequence). This CDR3 has 12 residues. The CDR3: CASSPTSFEQYF. DNA of the CDR3: TGTGCCAGCAGCCCGACTAGTTTCGAGCAGTACTTC.

This rearrangement joins TRBV7-9 to TRBJ2-1; 8 nucleotides align to TRBD2. CDR3 length equals 18 residues. The germline gives CDR1 SEHNR, CDR2 FQNEAQ (reference sequence). V shed 5 bases and J 7 bases; nucleotides not matched to a gene: 19. CDR3 amino acids: CASSRNLAQREMRNEQFF. CDR3 sequence (DNA): TGTGCCAGCAGCCGAAACCTTGCCCAGCGGGAGATGAGGAATGAGCAGTTCTTC.

This clone was picked up a small number of times. The chain has TRBV29-1 and TRBJ1-3; 10 positions match TRBD1. Germline CDR1 reads SQVTM; CDR2 reads ANQGSEA. V lost 6 bases to trimming and J lost 0 bases; unmatched junction nucleotides: 11. This CDR3 region has 17 residues. The CDR3 protein is CSVGQGSSPLSGNTIYF. Here the CDR3 DNA reads TGCAGCGTGGGACAGGGGTCTTCACCCCTCTCTGGAAACACCATATATTTT.

The genes are TRBV19 and TRBJ1-2; 12 nucleotides align to TRBD1. J gave up 6 bases and V 3 bases, and 5 bases lay outside the gene matches. Looked up from germline, CDR1 is LNHDA and CDR2 is SQIVND (reference sequence). The CDR3 extends over 15 amino acids. The CDR3 DNA reads TGTGCCAGTAGTATCCGGGACAGGGGGCGTGATGGCTACACCTTC. Translation gives CASSIRDRGRDGYTF.

This rearrangement joins TRBV19 to TRBJ1-2; 9 bases are shared with TRBD1. Germline trimming cut 4 bases from V and 8 bases from J; bases unmatched to any gene: 5. This CDR3 spans 13 amino acids. The germline V gene encodes CDR1 LNHDA and CDR2 SQIVND (reference sequence). The CDR3 region is CASSSRDREGYTF. The CDR3 DNA reads TGTGCCAGTAGTAGCCGGGACAGGGAAGGCTACACCTTC.

A note on this clone: In the same sample, other DNA sequences code for this CDR3. The chain joins TRBV6-2 or TRBV6-3 to TRBJ2-2; tentative D call: TRBD2 (5 bases). Trimming left V 3 bases short and J 4 bases short, with 9 bases between. Germline-derived CDR1 and CDR2 are MNHEY and SVGEGT. This CDR3 has 14 residues. The CDR3 bases are TGTGCCAGCAGTTATTCACGGGGCACCGGGGAGCTGTTTTTT. Protein product: CASSYSRGTGELFF.

This clone was recorded once. V is TRBV4-1 and J is TRBJ1-4, with D tentatively TRBD1 (6 bases). V was clipped by 1 base and J by 8 bases, with 14 bases between them. This CDR3 has 15 amino acids. Germline V gives CDR1 MGHRA, CDR2 YSYEKL. The CDR3 sequence is CASSQATGSGEKLFF. In DNA form, the CDR3 reads TGCGCCAGCAGCCAAGCAACAGGGTCGGGGGAAAAACTGTTTTTT.

The genes are TRBV11-1 and TRBJ2-3, with D unresolved. The CDR3 consists of 15 residues. Germline CDR1 is SGHAT and CDR2 is FQDESV (reference sequence). V dropped 5 bases and J dropped 1 base, with 13 bases sitting between them. In nucleotides, the CDR3 is TGTGCCAGCAGCCCCCGCGGTCCGGGCACAGATACGCAGTATTTT. Translation gives CASSPRGPGTDTQYF.

V gene TRBV19 combines with J gene TRBJ2-1; no reliable D call. CDR1 and CDR2 from the germline V gene are LNHDA and SQIVND (reference sequence). V lost 2 bases to trimming and J lost 8 bases, with 7 bases between them. The CDR3 totals 12 residues. The CDR3, as DNA: TGTGCCAGTAGTATAACGAGGCATGAGCAGTTCTTC. This sequence encodes CASSITRHEQFF.

J is TRBJ2-1 and V is TRBV11-2; 8 nucleotides align to TRBD2. With 3 bases clipped from V and 7 bases from J, the junction kept 5 bases outside the gene matches. This CDR3 is built from 14 residues. From germline, CDR1 is SGHAT and CDR2 FQNNGV. The CDR3 sequence is CASSFAGGRNEQFF. The DNA for the CDR3 is TGTGCCAGCAGCTTTGCGGGAGGTAGAAATGAGCAGTTCTTC.

The V and J genes are TRBV3-1 (or the pseudogene TRBV3-2) and TRBJ2-5; maybe TRBD2 (6 bases). Between the trimmed V and J ends, which lost 3 bases and 4 bases, there was a span of 15 bases. Germline loops: CDR1 LGHDT, CDR2 YNNKEL (reference sequence). The CDR3 loop spans 15 amino acids. For the CDR3, the DNA is TGTGCCAGCAGCCAGAGCACCCTCGGGAGAGAGACCCAGTACTTC. Its protein is CASSQSTLGRETQYF.

V gene TRBV28 combines with J gene TRBJ1-2; no reliable D call. The CDR3 runs 12 residues. Trimming stripped 0 bases from V and 8 bases from J, with 7 bases between. The germline V gene encodes CDR1 MDHEN and CDR2 SYDVKM. CDR3 residues: CASSLWARGYTF. CDR3 nucleotides: TGTGCCAGCAGTTTATGGGCCAGAGGCTACACCTTC.

This clone has only one observation. The rearrangement joins TRBV28 to TRBJ2-1; 9 bases are a match to TRBD1. V gave up 8 bases and J gave up 4 bases; unmatched junction bases: 0. The CDR3 length is 12 residues. Germline V gene lookup returns CDR1 MDHEN and CDR2 SYDVKM. As DNA, the CDR3 is TGTGCCAGCGGGACAGGGTACAATGAGCAGTTCTTC. Translation gives CASGTGYNEQFF.

This clone appeared a few times. The rearrangement uses TRBV18 and TRBJ2-7; possibly TRBD2 for D (6 bases). The CDR3 runs to 13 residues. V was cut by 8 bases and J by 6 bases, with 17 bases left in between. Germline CDR1 and CDR2: KGHSH and LQKENI. CDR3 in DNA: TGTGCCAGCGGGACGGGACTCTCGTCCGAGCAGTACTTC. Residues: CASGTGLSSEQYF.

The chain joins TRBV7-3 to TRBJ1-1, with TRBD1 matching 8 bases. CDR1 is SGHTA, CDR2 FQGTGA, per germline. Germline trimming cut 5 bases from V and 5 bases from J; bases unmatched to any gene: 7. The CDR3 extends over 14 amino acids. The CDR3 is CASSPGTGRTEAFF. CDR3 nucleotides: TGTGCCAGCAGCCCCGGGACAGGAAGAACTGAAGCTTTCTTT.

The rearrangement joins TRBV15 to TRBJ2-5; maybe TRBD2 (6 bases). This CDR3 comprises 16 residues. Trimming stripped 4 bases from V and 0 bases from J, with 15 bases between. The germline V gene encodes CDR1 LNHNV and CDR2 YYDKDF (reference sequence). The CDR3 spells CATSTGGWRYQETQYF. The CDR3 bases are TGTGCCACCAGCACTGGGGGGTGGCGGTACCAAGAGACCCAGTACTTC.

This clone came up a few times. The rearrangement uses TRBV10-1 and TRBJ2-2; 7 bases fit TRBD2. The CDR3 is made up of 17 amino acids. V trimming: 3 bases; J trimming: 6 bases; junction bases outside the gene matches: 13. Germline CDR1 and CDR2: WNHNN and SYGVQD (reference sequence). In DNA form, the CDR3 reads TGCGCCAGCAGTGATTTACCCGGACTAGATCGGGCCGGGGAGCTGTTTTTT. Translating it yields CASSDLPGLDRAGELFF.

This clone was seen a handful of times. The J gene is TRBJ2-7, the V gene TRBV7-3; the D gene is possibly TRBD2 (7 bases). This CDR3 comprises 16 residues. Deletions cut 5 bases from V and 1 base from J, with 18 bases between. Germline CDR1 SGHTA, CDR2 FQGTGA. In DNA, the CDR3 is TGTGCCAGCAGCGGGACTTTCGCGGGGGCGTCCTACGAGCAGTACTTC. As protein: CASSGTFAGASYEQYF.